This T cell receptor beta chain was sequenced for a study of T cell responses to AZD1222 COVID-19 vaccine. About the study: Second doses that came at about 4 or about 12 weeks were put together.

Assay: immunoSEQ multiplex PCR; the TCRdb copy retains only in-frame clones and omits some. Seen here are approximately 170,000 clones, approximately 90% observed once, and the top ten hold 6.5% to 8.5%. Study-wide points: Clonal diversity was possibly underestimated; the donors were predominantly white British and more often female.

This CDR3 is 14 amino acids long. The ends lost 4 bases at V and 5 bases at J; junction bases unmatched: 4. CDR1 and CDR2 (germline): LNHDA, SQIVND (reference sequence). Turning to this clone: What it binds is not known.

The J gene is TRBJ1-2, the V gene TRBV19; TRBD1 matches 10 bases. Source: peripheral blood, taken on day 0 of AZD1222 vaccination. The receptor comes from an adult in good health. The CDR3 sequence is CASSSDRGLYGYTF. The CDR3 DNA reads TGTGCCAGTAGTAGCGACAGGGGGCTATATGGCTACACCTTC.